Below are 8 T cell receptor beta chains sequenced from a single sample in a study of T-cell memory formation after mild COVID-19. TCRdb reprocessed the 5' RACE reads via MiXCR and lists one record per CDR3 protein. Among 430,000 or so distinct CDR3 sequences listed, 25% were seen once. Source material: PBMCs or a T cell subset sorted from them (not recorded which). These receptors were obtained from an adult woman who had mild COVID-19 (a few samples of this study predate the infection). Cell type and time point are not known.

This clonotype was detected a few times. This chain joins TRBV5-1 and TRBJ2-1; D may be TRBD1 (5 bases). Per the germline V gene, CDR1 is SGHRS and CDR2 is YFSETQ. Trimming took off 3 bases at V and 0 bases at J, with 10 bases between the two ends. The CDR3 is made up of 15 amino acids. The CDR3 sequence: CASSSRVSSYNEQFF. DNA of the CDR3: TGCGCCAGCAGCTCCAGGGTGAGCTCCTACAATGAGCAGTTCTTC.

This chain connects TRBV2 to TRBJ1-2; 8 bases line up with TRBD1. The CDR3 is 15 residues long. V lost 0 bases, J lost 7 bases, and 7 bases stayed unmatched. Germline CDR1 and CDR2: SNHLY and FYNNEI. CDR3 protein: CASSEALTGVAGYTF. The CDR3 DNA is TGTGCCAGCAGTGAAGCTCTGACAGGGGTGGCTGGCTACACCTTC.

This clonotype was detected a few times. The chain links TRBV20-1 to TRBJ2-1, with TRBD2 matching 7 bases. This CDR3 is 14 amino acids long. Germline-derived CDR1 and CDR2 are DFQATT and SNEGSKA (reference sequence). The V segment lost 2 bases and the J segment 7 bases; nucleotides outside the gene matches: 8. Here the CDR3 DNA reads TGCAGTGCTAGACTAGCGGATCCGTGGAATGAGCAGTTCTTC. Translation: CSARLADPWNEQFF.

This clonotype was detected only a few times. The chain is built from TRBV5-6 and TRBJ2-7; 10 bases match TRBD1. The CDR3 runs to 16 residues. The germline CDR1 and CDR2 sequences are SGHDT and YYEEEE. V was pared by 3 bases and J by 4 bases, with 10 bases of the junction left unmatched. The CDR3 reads CASSSTGTGASYEQYF. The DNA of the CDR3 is TGTGCCAGCAGCTCAACCGGGACAGGGGCCTCTTACGAGCAGTACTTC.

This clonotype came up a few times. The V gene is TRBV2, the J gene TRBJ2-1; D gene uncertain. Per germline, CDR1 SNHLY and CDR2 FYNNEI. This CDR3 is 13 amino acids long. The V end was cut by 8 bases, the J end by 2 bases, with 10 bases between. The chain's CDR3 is CASLNSTYNEQFF. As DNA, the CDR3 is TGTGCCAGCTTAAACTCGACCTACAATGAGCAGTTCTTC.

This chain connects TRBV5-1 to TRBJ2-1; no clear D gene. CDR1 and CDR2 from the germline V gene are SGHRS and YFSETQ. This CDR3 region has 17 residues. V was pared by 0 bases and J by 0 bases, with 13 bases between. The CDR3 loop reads CASSLEARVISYNEQFF. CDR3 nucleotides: TGCGCCAGCAGCTTGGAGGCTAGGGTAATCTCCTACAATGAGCAGTTCTTC. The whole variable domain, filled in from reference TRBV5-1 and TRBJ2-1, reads KAGVTQTPRYLIKTRGQQVTLSCSPISGHRSVSWYQQTPGQGLQFLFEYFSETQRNKGNFPGRFSGRQFSNSRSEMNVSTLELGDSALYLCASSLEARVISYNEQFFGPGTRLTVL.

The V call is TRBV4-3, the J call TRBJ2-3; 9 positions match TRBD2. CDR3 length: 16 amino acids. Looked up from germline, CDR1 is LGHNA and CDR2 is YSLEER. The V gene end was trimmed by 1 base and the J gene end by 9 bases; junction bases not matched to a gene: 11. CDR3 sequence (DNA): TGCGCCAGCAGCCAAGTCGACGGTGCGGGAGGGCCCACGCAGTATTTT. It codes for CASSQVDGAGGPTQYF.

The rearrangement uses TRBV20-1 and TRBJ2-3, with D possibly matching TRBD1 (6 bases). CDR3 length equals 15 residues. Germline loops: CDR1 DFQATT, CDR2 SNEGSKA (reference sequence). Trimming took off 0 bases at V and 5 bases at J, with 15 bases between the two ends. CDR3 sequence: CSARDRAGVGDTQYF. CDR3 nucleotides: TGCAGTGCTAGAGATAGAGCAGGGGTTGGAGATACGCAGTATTTT.